This T cell receptor beta chain derives from a study of blood T cells in healthy people across ages. The overall study: About one barcoded beta molecule per two T cells was the capture yield of template switching.

Study-wide findings and caveats: Roughly linearly, TCR beta diversity per million T cells fell as age increased.

For the second PCR, which ran for roughly 7 to 11 cycles, a sample-barcoded 5' primer and a J-beta primer mix were used. TCRdb passed the 5' RACE reads through MiXCR, listing each CDR3 protein once. The profile covers fewer than 2,000,000 distinct CDR3 sequences, with around 42% appearing a single time and more than 20% taken by the ten largest. There were at least 6 micrograms of total RNA extracted from every sample. Notes on this clonotype: The antigen is undetermined.

This receptor was identified in a human donor in good health. Source material: blood.

As DNA, the CDR3 is TGTGCCAGCAGCTCAGTAATGAATGAGCAGTTCTTC. The encoded protein is CASSSVMNEQFF. V and J are TRBV7-9 and TRBJ2-1; the D is unclear. This CDR3 region has 12 residues. V lost 4 bases, J lost 7 bases, and 8 bases lay in between. CDR1 is SEHNR and CDR2 is FQNEAQ in the germline V gene (reference sequence).